The sequence of this T cell receptor beta chain was determined in a study of T-cell memory formation after mild COVID-19. TCRdb redid the calling of the 5' RACE reads with MiXCR, one entry per CDR3 protein. The sample includes under 70,000 distinct CDR3 sequences, about a tenth of them seen just once. This receptor was identified in a man between 18 and 35 years old who had mild COVID-19 (a few samples of this study predate the infection). Cell type and time point are not known. The sequenced material came from PBMCs or a T cell subset sorted from them (not recorded which).

CDR3 sequence reads: CASSPDRASYGYTF. CDR3 bases: TGTGCCAGCAGTCCCGACAGGGCCTCCTATGGCTACACCTTC. The chain is built from TRBV7-2 and TRBJ1-2, with 7 bases identical to TRBD1. The trim removed 6 bases at V and 4 bases at J, leaving 8 bases unmatched. Germline CDR1 SGHTA, CDR2 FQGNSA. The CDR3 covers 14 residues.